This T cell receptor (beta chain) was found in a study of blood T cell repertoires in COVID-19. Study in general: From T cells, B-cell-depleted T cells, or PBMCs came the material, which was cDNA or gDNA.

Germline V lookup: CDR1 SGHTA, CDR2 FQGTGA. With 5 bases clipped from V and 4 bases from J, the junction kept 7 bases outside the gene matches. The length of the CDR3 is 16 residues. In the source study's methods: The authors estimated nucleated cell counts from reference gene primer amplification. Only in-frame clones appear in the TCRdb table, and some are missing; sequencing was by immunoSEQ multiplex PCR. That table supplies the V and J calls and clone size; D and trimming were determined from the DNA. The sample has around 200,000 clones, more than 75% seen once. The sample taken for sequencing was peripheral blood. The receptor was derived from a man between 60 and 70 years old who had recovered from COVID-19. This chain connects TRBV7-3 to TRBJ2-3; 12 bases agree with TRBD2. In DNA, the CDR3 is TGTGCCAGCAGCCTTCTAGCGGGAGGGCCCCCAGATACGCAGTATTTT. This sequence encodes CASSLLAGGPPDTQYF. Full variable domain (remainder filled in from reference TRBV7-3 and TRBJ2-3): GAGVSQTPSNKVTEKGKYVELRCDPISGHTALYWYRQSLGQGPEFLIYFQGTGAADDSGLPNDRFFAVRPEGSVSTLKIQRTERGDSAVYLCASSLLAGGPPDTQYFGPGTRLTVL.